This T cell receptor (beta chain) was observed in a study of shared clonotypes between healthy human individuals. Measured with immunoSEQ multiplex PCR; TCRdb has only the in-frame clones, and not every one. The sample lists approximately 500,000 clones, about 96% seen once, with less than 0.06% in the top ten. The CDR3 covers 16 residues. Germline CDR1 and CDR2: LNHNV and YYDKDF (reference sequence). Regarding this clone: Germline and junction disagree at one end, which may indicate a read error.

This TCR derives from a woman in her 30s in good health. The chain links TRBV15 to TRBJ1-1, with 12 bases that match TRBD1. The sequencing sample was made of naive CD4+ T cells sorted from blood. Subset meaning: CD45RA+ positively selected. CDR3 coding DNA: TGTGCCGCCAGGGACAGGGGGCTCTTAATGAACACTGAAGCTTTCTTT. Protein product: CAARDRGLLMNTEAFF.